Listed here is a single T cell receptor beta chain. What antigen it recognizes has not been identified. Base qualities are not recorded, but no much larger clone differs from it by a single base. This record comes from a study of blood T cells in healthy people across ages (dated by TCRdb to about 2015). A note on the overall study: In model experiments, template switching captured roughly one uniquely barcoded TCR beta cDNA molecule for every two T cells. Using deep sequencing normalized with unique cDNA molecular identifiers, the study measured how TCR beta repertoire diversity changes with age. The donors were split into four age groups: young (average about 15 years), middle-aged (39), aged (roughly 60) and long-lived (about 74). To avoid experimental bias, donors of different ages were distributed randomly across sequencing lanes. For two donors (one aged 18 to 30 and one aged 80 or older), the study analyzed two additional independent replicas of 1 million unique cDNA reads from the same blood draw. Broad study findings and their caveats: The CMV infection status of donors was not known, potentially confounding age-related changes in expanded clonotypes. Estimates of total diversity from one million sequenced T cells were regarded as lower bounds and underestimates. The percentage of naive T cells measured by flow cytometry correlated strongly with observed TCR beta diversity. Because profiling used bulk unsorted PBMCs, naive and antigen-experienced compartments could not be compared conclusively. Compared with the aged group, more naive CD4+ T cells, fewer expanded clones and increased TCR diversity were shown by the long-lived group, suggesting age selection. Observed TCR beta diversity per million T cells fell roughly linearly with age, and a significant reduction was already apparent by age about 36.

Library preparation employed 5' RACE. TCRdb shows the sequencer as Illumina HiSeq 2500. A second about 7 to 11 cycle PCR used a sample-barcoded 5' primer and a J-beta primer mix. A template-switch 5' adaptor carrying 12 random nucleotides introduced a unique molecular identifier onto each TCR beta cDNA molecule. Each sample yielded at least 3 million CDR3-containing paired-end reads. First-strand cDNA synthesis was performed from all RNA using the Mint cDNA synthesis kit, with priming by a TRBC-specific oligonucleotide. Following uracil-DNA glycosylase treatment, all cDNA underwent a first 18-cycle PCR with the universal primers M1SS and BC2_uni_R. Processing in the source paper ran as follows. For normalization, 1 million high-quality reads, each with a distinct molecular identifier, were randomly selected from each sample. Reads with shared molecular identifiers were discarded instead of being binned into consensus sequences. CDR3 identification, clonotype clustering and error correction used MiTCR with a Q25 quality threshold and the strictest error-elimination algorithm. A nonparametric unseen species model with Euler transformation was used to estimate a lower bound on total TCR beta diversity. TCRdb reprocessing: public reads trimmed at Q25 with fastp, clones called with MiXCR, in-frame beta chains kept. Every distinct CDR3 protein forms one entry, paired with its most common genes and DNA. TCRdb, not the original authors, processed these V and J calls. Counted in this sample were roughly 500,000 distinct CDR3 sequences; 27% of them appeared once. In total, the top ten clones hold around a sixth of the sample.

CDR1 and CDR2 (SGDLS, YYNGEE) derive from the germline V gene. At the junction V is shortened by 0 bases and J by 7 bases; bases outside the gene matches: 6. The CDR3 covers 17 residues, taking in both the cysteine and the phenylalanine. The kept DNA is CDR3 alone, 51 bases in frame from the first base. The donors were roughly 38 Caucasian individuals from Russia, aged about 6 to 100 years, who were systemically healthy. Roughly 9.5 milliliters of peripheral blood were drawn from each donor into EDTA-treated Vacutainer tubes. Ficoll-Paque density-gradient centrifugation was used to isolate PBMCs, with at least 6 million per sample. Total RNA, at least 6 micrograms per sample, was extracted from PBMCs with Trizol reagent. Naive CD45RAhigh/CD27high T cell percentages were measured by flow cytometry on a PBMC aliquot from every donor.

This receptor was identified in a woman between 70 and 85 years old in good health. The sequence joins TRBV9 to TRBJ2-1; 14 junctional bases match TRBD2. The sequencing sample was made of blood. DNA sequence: TGTGCCAGCAGCGTAGGGGGACTAGCGGGGGCCGGGAATGAGCAGTTCTTC. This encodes CASSVGGLAGAGNEQFF.